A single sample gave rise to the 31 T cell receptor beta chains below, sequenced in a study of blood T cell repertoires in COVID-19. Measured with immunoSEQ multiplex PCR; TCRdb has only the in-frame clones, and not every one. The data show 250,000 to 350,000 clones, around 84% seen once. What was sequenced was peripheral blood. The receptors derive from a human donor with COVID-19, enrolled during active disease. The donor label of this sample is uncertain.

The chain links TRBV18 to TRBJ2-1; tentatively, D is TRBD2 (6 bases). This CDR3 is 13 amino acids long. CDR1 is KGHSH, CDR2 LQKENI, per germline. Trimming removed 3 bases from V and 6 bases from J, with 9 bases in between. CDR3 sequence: CASSPLLANEQFF. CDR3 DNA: TGTGCCAGCTCACCCTTACTAGCCAATGAGCAGTTCTTC.

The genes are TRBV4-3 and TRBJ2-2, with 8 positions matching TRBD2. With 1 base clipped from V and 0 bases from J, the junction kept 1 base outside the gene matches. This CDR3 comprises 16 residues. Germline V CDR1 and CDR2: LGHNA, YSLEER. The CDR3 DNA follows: TGCGCCAGCAGCCAAGGACTAGCGTCGAACACCGGGGAGCTGTTTTTT. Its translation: CASSQGLASNTGELFF.

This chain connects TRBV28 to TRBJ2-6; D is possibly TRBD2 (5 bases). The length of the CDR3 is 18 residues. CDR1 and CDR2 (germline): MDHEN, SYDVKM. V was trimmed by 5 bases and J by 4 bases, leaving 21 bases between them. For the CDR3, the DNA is TGTGCCAGCAGTCTCCCCGGACGGACTTGGTCGGGGGCCAACGTCCTGACTTTC. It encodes CASSLPGRTWSGANVLTF.

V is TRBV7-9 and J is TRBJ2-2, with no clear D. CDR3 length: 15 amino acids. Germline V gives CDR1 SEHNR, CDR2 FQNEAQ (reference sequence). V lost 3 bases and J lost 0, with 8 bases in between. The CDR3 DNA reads TGTGCCAGCAGCTTTTTGCTACCGAACACCGGGGAGCTGTTTTTT. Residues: CASSFLLPNTGELFF.

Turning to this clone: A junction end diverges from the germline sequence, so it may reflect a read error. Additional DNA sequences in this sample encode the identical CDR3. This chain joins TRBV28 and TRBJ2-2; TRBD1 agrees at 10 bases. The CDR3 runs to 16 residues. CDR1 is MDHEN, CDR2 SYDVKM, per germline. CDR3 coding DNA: TGTGCTAGCAGCCTCGGACAGGGGGGGAACACCGGGGAGCTGTTTTTT. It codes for CASSLGQGGNTGELFF.

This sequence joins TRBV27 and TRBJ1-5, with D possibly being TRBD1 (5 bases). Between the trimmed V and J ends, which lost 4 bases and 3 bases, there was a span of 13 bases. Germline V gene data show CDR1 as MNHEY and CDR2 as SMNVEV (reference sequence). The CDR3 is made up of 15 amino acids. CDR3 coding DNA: TGTGCCAGCAGTTCATTTGACAGCCTCAATCAGCCCCAGCATTTT. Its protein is CASSSFDSLNQPQHF.

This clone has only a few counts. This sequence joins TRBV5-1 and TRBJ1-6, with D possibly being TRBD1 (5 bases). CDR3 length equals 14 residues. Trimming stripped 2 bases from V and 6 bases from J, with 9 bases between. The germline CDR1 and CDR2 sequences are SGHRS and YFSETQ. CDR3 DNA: TGCGCCAGCAGCTTATCCAGGGCTAATTCACCCCTCCACTTT. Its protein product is CASSLSRANSPLHF.

CDR3 protein: CAARQGGTNEKLFF. CDR3 bases: TGTGCCGCCCGACAGGGGGGCACTAATGAAAAACTGTTTTTT. V usage is TRBV19 and J usage is TRBJ1-4; the match to TRBD1 covers 9 bases. V lost 11 bases to trimming and J lost 2 bases; unmatched junction nucleotides: 6. CDR1 LNHDA and CDR2 SQIVND come from the germline V gene (reference sequence). The length of the CDR3 is 14 residues.

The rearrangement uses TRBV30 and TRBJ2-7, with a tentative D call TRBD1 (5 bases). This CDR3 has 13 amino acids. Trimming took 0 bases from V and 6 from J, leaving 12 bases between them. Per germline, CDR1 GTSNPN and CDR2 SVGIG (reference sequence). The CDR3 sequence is CAWSVSFGAEQYF. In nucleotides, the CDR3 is TGTGCCTGGAGTGTGTCTTTTGGGGCCGAGCAGTACTTC.

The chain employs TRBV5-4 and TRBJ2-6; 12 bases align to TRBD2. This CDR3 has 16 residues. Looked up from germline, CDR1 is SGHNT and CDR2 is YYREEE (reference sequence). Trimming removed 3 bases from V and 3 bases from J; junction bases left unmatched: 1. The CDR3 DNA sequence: TGTGCCAGCAGCTCTAGCGGGAGGGGTGGGGCCAACGTCCTGACTTTC. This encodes CASSSSGRGGANVLTF. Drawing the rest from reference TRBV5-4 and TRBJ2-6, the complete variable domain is ETGVTQSPTHLIKTRGQQVTLRCSSQSGHNTVSWYQQALGQGPQFIFQYYREEENGRGNFPPRFSGLQFPNYSSELNVNALELDDSALYLCASSSSGRGGANVLTFGAGSRLTVL.

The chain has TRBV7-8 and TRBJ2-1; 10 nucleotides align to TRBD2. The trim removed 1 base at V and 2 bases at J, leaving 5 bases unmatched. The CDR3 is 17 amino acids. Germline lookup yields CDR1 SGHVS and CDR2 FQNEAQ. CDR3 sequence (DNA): TGTGCCAGCAGCTTAGGAGGCCTAGCGGGAGCCTACAATGAGCAGTTCTTC. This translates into CASSLGGLAGAYNEQFF.

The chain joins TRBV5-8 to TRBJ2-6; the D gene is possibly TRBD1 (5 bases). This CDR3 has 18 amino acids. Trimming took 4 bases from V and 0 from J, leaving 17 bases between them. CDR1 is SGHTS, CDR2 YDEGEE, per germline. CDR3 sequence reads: CASSPWGPGYSGANVLTF. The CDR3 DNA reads TGTGCCAGCAGCCCTTGGGGCCCCGGGTACTCTGGGGCCAACGTCCTGACTTTC.

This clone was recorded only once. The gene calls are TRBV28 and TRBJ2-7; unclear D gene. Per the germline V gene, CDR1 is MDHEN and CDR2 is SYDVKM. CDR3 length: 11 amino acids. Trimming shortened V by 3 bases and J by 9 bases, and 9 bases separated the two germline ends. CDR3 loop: CASSLASAQYF. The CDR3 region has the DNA TGTGCCAGCAGTTTGGCCTCCGCGCAGTACTTC.

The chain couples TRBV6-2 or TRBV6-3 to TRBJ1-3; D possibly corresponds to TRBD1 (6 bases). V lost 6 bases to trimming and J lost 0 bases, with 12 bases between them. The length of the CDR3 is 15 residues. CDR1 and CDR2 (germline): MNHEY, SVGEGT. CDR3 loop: CASSSGTISGNTIYF. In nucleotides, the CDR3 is TGTGCCAGCAGCTCCGGGACAATCTCTGGAAACACCATATATTTT.

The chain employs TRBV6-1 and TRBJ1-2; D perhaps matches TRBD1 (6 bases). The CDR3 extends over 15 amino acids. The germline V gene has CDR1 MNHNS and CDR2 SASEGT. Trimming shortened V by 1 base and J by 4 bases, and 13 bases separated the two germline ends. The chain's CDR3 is CASSEGEQGFYGYTF. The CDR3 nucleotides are TGTGCCAGCAGTGAAGGGGAACAGGGCTTCTATGGCTACACCTTC.

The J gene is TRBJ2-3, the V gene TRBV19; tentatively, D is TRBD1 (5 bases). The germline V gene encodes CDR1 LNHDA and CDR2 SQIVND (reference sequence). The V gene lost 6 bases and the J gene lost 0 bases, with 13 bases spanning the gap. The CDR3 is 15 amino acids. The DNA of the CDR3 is TGTGCCAGTAGGAGACAGTTTACTAGCACAGATACGCAGTATTTT. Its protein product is CASRRQFTSTDTQYF.

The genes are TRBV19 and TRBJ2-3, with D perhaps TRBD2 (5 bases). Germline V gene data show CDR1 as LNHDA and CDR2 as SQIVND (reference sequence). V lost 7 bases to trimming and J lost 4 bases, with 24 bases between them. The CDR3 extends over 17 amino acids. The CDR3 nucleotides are TGTGCCAGTAACCCGGCGGGCGAGCTCTTTGGCTCAGATACGCAGTATTTT. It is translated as CASNPAGELFGSDTQYF.

CDR3 nucleotide sequence: TGTGCCAGCACCCTTGAGGATTCCGGGGCCAACGTCCTGACTTTC. Translating it yields CASTLEDSGANVLTF. The chain joins TRBV2 to TRBJ2-6; D is undetermined. Trimming removed 7 bases at V and 4 bases at J, with 14 bases between. The CDR3 is made up of 15 amino acids. Germline-derived CDR1 and CDR2 are SNHLY and FYNNEI.

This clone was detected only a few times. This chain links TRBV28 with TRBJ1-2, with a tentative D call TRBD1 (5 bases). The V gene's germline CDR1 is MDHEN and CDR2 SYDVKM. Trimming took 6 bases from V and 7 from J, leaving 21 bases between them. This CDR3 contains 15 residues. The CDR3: CASRFGGVMEGGYTF. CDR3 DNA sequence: TGTGCCAGCAGATTTGGAGGGGTAATGGAGGGTGGCTACACCTTC.

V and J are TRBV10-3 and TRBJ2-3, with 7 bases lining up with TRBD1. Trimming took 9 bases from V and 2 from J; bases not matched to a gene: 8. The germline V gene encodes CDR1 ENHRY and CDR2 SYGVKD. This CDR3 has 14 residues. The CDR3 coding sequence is TGTGCCATTAAGCCGGGACAGAACACAGATACGCAGTATTTT. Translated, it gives CAIKPGQNTDTQYF.

The chain's CDR3 is CASSQGGGDTDTQYF. CDR3 DNA sequence: TGCGCCAGCAGCCAAGGAGGAGGGGACACAGATACGCAGTATTTT. This chain links TRBV4-3 with TRBJ2-3; weak D call: TRBD2 (6 bases). Germline V CDR1 and CDR2: LGHNA, YSLEER. V was shortened by 1 base and J by 2 bases, with 10 bases between the two germline ends. The CDR3 is 15 residues long.

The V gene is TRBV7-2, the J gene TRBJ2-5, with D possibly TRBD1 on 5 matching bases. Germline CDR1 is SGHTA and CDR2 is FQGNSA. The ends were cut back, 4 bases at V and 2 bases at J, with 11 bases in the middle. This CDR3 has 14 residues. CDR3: CASSWAGQQETQYF. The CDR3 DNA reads TGTGCCAGCAGCTGGGCAGGGCAACAAGAGACCCAGTACTTC.

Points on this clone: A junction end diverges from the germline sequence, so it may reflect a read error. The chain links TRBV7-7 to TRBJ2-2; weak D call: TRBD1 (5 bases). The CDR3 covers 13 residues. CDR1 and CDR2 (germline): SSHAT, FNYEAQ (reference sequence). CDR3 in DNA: TGTGCTAGCAGCCCTATACAGGTCGGGGAGCTGTTTTTT. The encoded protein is CASSPIQVGELFF. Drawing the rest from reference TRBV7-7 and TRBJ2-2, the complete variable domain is GAGVSQSPRYKVTKRGQDVTLRCDPISSHATLYWYQQALGQGPEFLTYFNYEAQPDKSGLPSDRFSAERPEGSISTLTIQRTEQRDSAMYRCASSPIQVGELFFGEGSRLTVL.

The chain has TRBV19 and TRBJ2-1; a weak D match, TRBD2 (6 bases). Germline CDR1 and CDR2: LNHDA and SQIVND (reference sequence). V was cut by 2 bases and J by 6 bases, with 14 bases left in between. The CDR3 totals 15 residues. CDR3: CASSISEGSANEQFF. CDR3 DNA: TGTGCCAGTAGTATATCGGAGGGGTCGGCCAATGAGCAGTTCTTC.

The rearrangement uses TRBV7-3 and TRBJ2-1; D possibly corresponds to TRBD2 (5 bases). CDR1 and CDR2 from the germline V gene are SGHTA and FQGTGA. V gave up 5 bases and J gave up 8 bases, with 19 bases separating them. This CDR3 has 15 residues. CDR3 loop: CASSPGSVRVDEQFF. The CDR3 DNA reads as TGTGCCAGCAGCCCGGGGAGCGTTAGGGTAGATGAGCAGTTCTTC.

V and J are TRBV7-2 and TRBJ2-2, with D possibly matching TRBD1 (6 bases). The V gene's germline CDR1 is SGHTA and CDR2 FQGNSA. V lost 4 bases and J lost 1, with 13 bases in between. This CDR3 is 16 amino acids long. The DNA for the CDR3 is TGTGCCAGCAGCTCTCCCGACAGGTTGAACACCGGGGAGCTGTTTTTT. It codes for CASSSPDRLNTGELFF.

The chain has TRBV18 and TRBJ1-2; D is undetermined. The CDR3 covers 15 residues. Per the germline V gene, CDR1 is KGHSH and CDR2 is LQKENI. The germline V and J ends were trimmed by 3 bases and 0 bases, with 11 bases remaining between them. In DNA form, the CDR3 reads TGTGCCAGCTCACCGATGACATTCTCTAACTATGGCTACACCTTC. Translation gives CASSPMTFSNYGYTF.

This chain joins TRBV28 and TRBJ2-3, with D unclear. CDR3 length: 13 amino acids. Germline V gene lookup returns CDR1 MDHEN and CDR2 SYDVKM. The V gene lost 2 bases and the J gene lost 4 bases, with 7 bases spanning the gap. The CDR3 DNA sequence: TGTGCCAGCAGTTTACCGGCGGCAGATACGCAGTATTTT. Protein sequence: CASSLPAADTQYF.

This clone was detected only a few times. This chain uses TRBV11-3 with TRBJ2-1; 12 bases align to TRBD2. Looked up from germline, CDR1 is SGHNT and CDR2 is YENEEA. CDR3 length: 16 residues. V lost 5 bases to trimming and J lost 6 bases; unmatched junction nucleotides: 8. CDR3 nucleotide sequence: TGTGCCAGCAGCCCAAGACTAGCGGGAGATACCAATGAGCAGTTCTTC. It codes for CASSPRLAGDTNEQFF. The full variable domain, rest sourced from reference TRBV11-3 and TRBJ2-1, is EAGVVQSPRYKIIEKKQPVAFWCNPISGHNTLYWYLQNLGQGPELLIRYENEEAVDDSQLPKDRFSAERLKGVDSTLKIQPAELGDSAVYLCASSPRLAGDTNEQFFGPGTRLTVL.

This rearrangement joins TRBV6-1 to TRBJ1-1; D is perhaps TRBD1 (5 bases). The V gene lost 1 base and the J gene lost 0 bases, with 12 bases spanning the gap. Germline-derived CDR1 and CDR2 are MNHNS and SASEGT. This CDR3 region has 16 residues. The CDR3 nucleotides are TGTGCCAGCAGTGAAGGGCGTCGACAGTTGAACACTGAAGCTTTCTTT. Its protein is CASSEGRRQLNTEAFF.

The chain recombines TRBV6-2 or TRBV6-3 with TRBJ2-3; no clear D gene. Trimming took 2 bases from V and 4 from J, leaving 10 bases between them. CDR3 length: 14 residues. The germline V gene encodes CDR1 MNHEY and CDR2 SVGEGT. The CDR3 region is CASSYGQVSDTQYF. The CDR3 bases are TGTGCCAGCAGTTACGGTCAGGTATCAGATACGCAGTATTTT.